The 10 T cell receptor beta chains in this list originate from one sample, sequenced in a study of shared clonotypes between healthy human individuals. Naive CD8 cells, CD45RO-negative and positively selected for CCR7, excluded terminally differentiated effector memory CD45RA+ cells. TCRdb keeps only in-frame clones here, not all; method: immunoSEQ multiplex PCR. The data show about 2 million clones, with approximately 94% seen just once and around 1% held by the top ten. Sequencing was carried out using naive CD8+ T cells sorted from blood. The source of these receptors is a man between 18 and 35 years old in good health.

About this clone: The sample holds other DNA sequences that translate to the same CDR3. V gene TRBV27 combines with J gene TRBJ1-1, with D unresolved. Trimming took off 2 bases at V and 1 base at J, with 8 bases between the two ends. The germline gives CDR1 MNHEY, CDR2 SMNVEV (reference sequence). The CDR3 length is 14 residues. CDR3 amino acids: CASSLSAGNTEAFF. In nucleotides, the CDR3 is TGTGCCAGCAGTTTAAGTGCTGGGAACACTGAAGCTTTCTTT.

The V call is TRBV7-6, the J call TRBJ2-7; D is perhaps TRBD1 (6 bases). Germline lookup yields CDR1 SGHVS and CDR2 FNYEAQ. V was shortened by 5 bases and J by 2 bases, with 13 bases between the two germline ends. CDR3 length: 14 amino acids. CDR3 sequence reads: CASSVGTNTYEQYF. DNA of the CDR3: TGTGCCAGCAGCGTTGGGACAAACACCTACGAGCAGTACTTC.

The chain joins TRBV4-1 to TRBJ2-1; 9 nucleotides line up with TRBD1. The CDR3 runs to 16 residues. Germline CDR1 and CDR2: MGHRA and YSYEKL. The junction had 5 bases not matched to a gene; V was cut back by 2 bases and J by 3 bases. In DNA, the CDR3 is TGCGCCAGCAGCCAAACTGGGGACAGGGTCTACAATGAGCAGTTCTTC. This codes for CASSQTGDRVYNEQFF.

This clone was found a few times. The chain has TRBV19 and TRBJ2-7; a possible D gene is TRBD2 (6 bases). The ends were cut back, 3 bases at V and 1 base at J, with 10 bases in the middle. Germline CDR1 LNHDA, CDR2 SQIVND (reference sequence). The CDR3 sequence is 14 residues long. CDR3 nucleotides: TGTGCCAGTAGTATGGGACTCCCTTCCTACGAGCAGTACTTC. Encoded protein: CASSMGLPSYEQYF.

V and J are TRBV5-6 and TRBJ1-1; D gene unclear. CDR3 length: 13 residues. The V gene's germline CDR1 is SGHDT and CDR2 YYEEEE. The V end was cut by 0 bases, the J end by 3 bases, with 6 bases between. CDR3 DNA sequence: TGTGCCAGCAGCTTGGAGGAGGACACTGAAGCTTTCTTT. Translated, it gives CASSLEEDTEAFF.

The chain joins TRBV11-2 to TRBJ1-2, with D perhaps TRBD1 (6 bases). Germline V CDR1 and CDR2: SGHAT, FQNNGV. Trimming shortened V by 5 bases and J by 0 bases, and 16 bases separated the two germline ends. This CDR3 is built from 16 residues. CDR3 sequence (DNA): TGTGCCAGCAGCCCTAGTTGGGGGGCGCCTAACTATGGCTACACCTTC. This codes for CASSPSWGAPNYGYTF.

The rearrangement joins TRBV7-8 to TRBJ2-7; 8 bases align to TRBD1. Germline V gives CDR1 SGHVS, CDR2 FQNEAQ. The trim removed 3 bases at V and 4 bases at J, leaving 11 bases unmatched. The CDR3 is 16 amino acids. The chain's CDR3 is CASSFRTNQGAYEQYF. Here the CDR3 DNA reads TGTGCCAGCAGCTTCCGAACGAACCAGGGGGCTTACGAGCAGTACTTC.

This sequence joins TRBV5-1 and TRBJ2-3; no definite D call. Deletions cut 2 bases from V and 2 bases from J, with 12 bases between. Per the germline V gene, CDR1 is SGHRS and CDR2 is YFSETQ. The CDR3 runs 15 residues. CDR3 region: CASSFVYEHTDTQYF. The DNA of the CDR3 is TGCGCCAGCAGCTTCGTTTACGAACACACAGATACGCAGTATTTT.

This rearrangement joins TRBV6-1 to TRBJ1-1; TRBD1 is a possible D gene (5 bases). CDR3 length: 13 amino acids. Germline V gene lookup returns CDR1 MNHNS and CDR2 SASEGT. In DNA, the CDR3 is TGTTCTTCGGAAGGGGCCCTGAACACTGAAGCTTTCTTT. It specifies CSSEGALNTEAFF.

The chain couples TRBV6-5 to TRBJ2-1; 10 nucleotides match TRBD2. The germline CDR1 and CDR2 sequences are MNHEY and SVGAGI. CDR3 length: 14 amino acids. CDR3: CATGASGRVDEQFF. The CDR3 DNA follows: TGTGCTACAGGGGCTAGCGGGAGAGTAGATGAGCAGTTCTTC.